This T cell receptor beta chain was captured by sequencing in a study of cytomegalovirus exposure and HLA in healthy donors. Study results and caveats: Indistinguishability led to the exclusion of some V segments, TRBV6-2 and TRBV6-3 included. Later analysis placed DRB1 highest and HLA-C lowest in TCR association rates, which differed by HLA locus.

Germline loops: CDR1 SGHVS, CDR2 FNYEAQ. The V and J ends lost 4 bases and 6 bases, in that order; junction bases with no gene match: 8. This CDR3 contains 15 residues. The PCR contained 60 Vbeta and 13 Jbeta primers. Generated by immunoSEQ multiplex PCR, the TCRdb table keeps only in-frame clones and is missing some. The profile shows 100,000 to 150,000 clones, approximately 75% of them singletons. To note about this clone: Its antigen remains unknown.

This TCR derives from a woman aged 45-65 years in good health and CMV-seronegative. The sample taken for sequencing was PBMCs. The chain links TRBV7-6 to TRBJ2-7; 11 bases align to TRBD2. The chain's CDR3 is CASSYLSGRAGEQYF. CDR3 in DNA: TGTGCCAGCAGCTACCTTAGCGGGAGGGCCGGCGAGCAGTACTTC.